The rows below give T cell receptor beta chains drawn from one sample of a study of long-term antiretroviral therapy in people with HIV. This table comes from immunoSEQ multiplex PCR, and its TCRdb copy is limited to in-frame clones, with some not included. The sample holds roughly 40,000 clones, 75% to 90% seen once. Sequencing was performed on unsorted PBMCs, taken just before starting antiretroviral therapy. The receptor source for this set is a woman under 30 with HIV. Each CDR3 is given with its conserved first and last residue. D genes are given only for firm matches. Some rows have no size entry. The others give once, few or many, or a class for an expanded clone.

clone_size: NA
v_call: TRBV10-3
d_call: NA
j_call: TRBJ1-5
cdr3_aa: CALVGNQPQHF
cdr3_nt: TGTGCTTTGGTGGGCAATCAGCCCCAGCATTTT

clone_size: NA
v_call: TRBV10-3
d_call: NA
j_call: TRBJ2-7
cdr3_aa: CAIKSGSSYEQYF
cdr3_nt: TGTGCCATCAAGAGCGGTAGCTCCTACGAGCAGTACTTC

clone_size: NA
v_call: TRBV9
d_call: TRBD2
j_call: TRBJ2-3
cdr3_aa: CASSVASGTDTQYF
cdr3_nt: TGTGCCAGCAGCGTAGCTAGCGGGACAGATACGCAGTATTTT

clone_size: NA
v_call: TRBV2
d_call: NA
j_call: TRBJ2-7
cdr3_aa: CASSEDRANLSYEQYF
cdr3_nt: TGTGCCAGCAGTGAAGACAGGGCCAACCTCTCCTACGAGCAGTACTTC

clone_size: NA
v_call: TRBV4-3
d_call: TRBD1
j_call: TRBJ2-7
cdr3_aa: CASSHARGQGMGGEQYF
cdr3_nt: TGCGCCAGCAGCCATGCGCGGGGACAGGGTATGGGAGGAGAGCAGTACTTC

clone_size: once
v_call: TRBV5-6
d_call: NA
j_call: TRBJ2-3
cdr3_aa: CASSLAPRDTQYF
cdr3_nt: TGTGCCAGCAGCTTGGCACCCCGGGATACGCAGTATTTT

clone_size: NA
v_call: TRBV28
d_call: NA
j_call: TRBJ2-1
cdr3_aa: CASSFGDNLLYNEQFF
cdr3_nt: TGTGCCAGCAGTTTCGGGGACAACCTTCTCTACAATGAGCAGTTCTTC

clone_size: NA
v_call: TRBV7-6
d_call: NA
j_call: TRBJ1-2
cdr3_aa: CASSLGPGTRANYGYTF
cdr3_nt: TGTGCCAGCAGCTTAGGCCCCGGGACACGAGCTAACTATGGCTACACCTTC

clone_size: NA
v_call: TRBV19
d_call: TRBD2
j_call: TRBJ2-3
cdr3_aa: CASSIYSGRTDTQYF
cdr3_nt: TGTGCCAGTAGTATATATAGCGGGCGCACAGATACGCAGTATTTT

clone_size: NA
v_call: TRBV11-2
d_call: NA
j_call: TRBJ1-6
cdr3_aa: CASKGEYRVNSPLHF
cdr3_nt: TGTGCCAGCAAAGGGGAGTACCGGGTAAATTCACCCCTCCACTTT

clone_size: NA
v_call: TRBV28
d_call: NA
j_call: TRBJ2-1
cdr3_aa: CASSLVAVYNEQFF
cdr3_nt: TGTGCCAGCAGTTTAGTCGCGGTCTACAATGAGCAGTTCTTC

clone_size: NA
v_call: TRBV9
d_call: NA
j_call: TRBJ2-7
cdr3_aa: CASSEGYRTYEQYF
cdr3_nt: TGTGCCAGCAGCGAGGGTTATAGAACCTACGAGCAGTACTTC

clone_size: NA
v_call: TRBV7-9
d_call: TRBD2
j_call: TRBJ2-7
cdr3_aa: CASSLSGLAGGGGEQYF
cdr3_nt: TGTGCCAGCAGCTTATCAGGACTAGCGGGAGGAGGTGGTGAGCAGTACTTC

clone_size: NA
v_call: TRBV7-8
d_call: NA
j_call: TRBJ2-3
cdr3_aa: CASSPGRGIEPRGTQYF
cdr3_nt: TGTGCCAGCAGCCCAGGTCGGGGGATAGAACCACGAGGTACGCAGTATTTT

clone_size: NA
v_call: TRBV11-3
d_call: NA
j_call: TRBJ2-7
cdr3_aa: CASSLDGEQEQYF
cdr3_nt: TGTGCCAGCAGCTTAGACGGAGAACAAGAGCAGTACTTC

clone_size: NA
v_call: TRBV27
d_call: NA
j_call: TRBJ2-7
cdr3_aa: CASSLRAVISYEQYF
cdr3_nt: TGTGCCAGCAGTTTAAGGGCGGTAATCTCCTACGAGCAGTACTTC

clone_size: NA
v_call: TRBV7-7
d_call: TRBD1
j_call: TRBJ2-2
cdr3_aa: CASSPWDRANTGELFF
cdr3_nt: TGTGCTAGCAGCCCGTGGGACAGGGCAAACACCGGGGAGCTGTTTTTT

clone_size: NA
v_call: TRBV9
d_call: NA
j_call: TRBJ1-5
cdr3_aa: CASSVAGASNQPQHF
cdr3_nt: TGTGCCAGCAGCGTAGCGGGGGCTAGCAATCAGCCCCAGCATTTT

clone_size: once
v_call: TRBV9
d_call: NA
j_call: TRBJ2-5
cdr3_aa: CASSLEGDDQETQYF
cdr3_nt: TGTGCCAGCAGCTTAGAGGGGGACGACCAAGAGACCCAGTACTTC

clone_size: NA
v_call: TRBV9
d_call: NA
j_call: TRBJ2-2
cdr3_aa: CASSVIGQGELFF
cdr3_nt: TGTGCCAGCAGCGTAATAGGGCAAGGGGAGCTGTTTTTT

clone_size: NA
v_call: TRBV7-3
d_call: NA
j_call: TRBJ2-3
cdr3_aa: CASSLGVGGSEDF
cdr3_nt: TGTGCCAGCAGCTTAGGAGTCGGCGGATCTGAGGATTTT

clone_size: NA
v_call: TRBV27
d_call: TRBD2
j_call: TRBJ2-7
cdr3_aa: CASSPSGSLYEQYF
cdr3_nt: TGTGCCAGCAGCCCTAGCGGGAGTTTATACGAGCAGTACTTC

clone_size: NA
v_call: TRBV7-9
d_call: NA
j_call: TRBJ2-7
cdr3_aa: CASSLAAVSSYEQYF
cdr3_nt: TGTGCCAGCAGCTTAGCGGCGGTAAGCTCCTACGAGCAGTACTTC

clone_size: NA
v_call: TRBV29-1
d_call: NA
j_call: TRBJ2-7
cdr3_aa: CSVEGQRETYEQYF
cdr3_nt: TGCAGCGTAGAAGGACAGAGGGAAACCTACGAGCAGTACTTC

clone_size: NA
v_call: TRBV7-9
d_call: TRBD2
j_call: TRBJ2-5
cdr3_aa: CASSTKGWREGREETQYF
cdr3_nt: TGTGCCAGCAGTACAAAAGGTTGGCGGGAGGGCCGCGAAGAGACCCAGTACTTC

clone_size: NA
v_call: TRBV7-8
d_call: NA
j_call: TRBJ2-1
cdr3_aa: CASSPFSGEQFF
cdr3_nt: TGTGCCAGCAGCCCCTTCTCCGGTGAGCAGTTCTTC

clone_size: NA
v_call: TRBV7-9
d_call: NA
j_call: TRBJ2-1
cdr3_aa: CASSLRNENSEQFF
cdr3_nt: TGTGCCAGCAGCTTAAGGAACGAGAACAGTGAGCAGTTCTTC

clone_size: NA
v_call: TRBV21-1
d_call: NA
j_call: TRBJ2-5
cdr3_aa: CANRGQETQYF
cdr3_nt: TGTGCCAACAGGGGTCAAGAGACCCAGTACTTC

clone_size: once
v_call: TRBV28
d_call: TRBD2
j_call: TRBJ2-3
cdr3_aa: CASSFSGRYGEGTDTQYF
cdr3_nt: TGTGCCAGCAGTTTCAGCGGGAGATACGGCGAGGGCACAGATACGCAGTATTTT

clone_size: NA
v_call: TRBV4-2
d_call: TRBD2
j_call: TRBJ2-3
cdr3_aa: CASSQRLAGGTDTQYF
cdr3_nt: TGTGCCAGCAGCCAACGACTAGCGGGGGGCACAGATACGCAGTATTTT

clone_size: NA
v_call: TRBV7-9
d_call: NA
j_call: TRBJ1-5
cdr3_aa: CASSSVRKGEPQHF
cdr3_nt: TGTGCCAGCAGCTCGGTACGAAAAGGAGAGCCCCAGCATTTT

clone_size: NA
v_call: TRBV15
d_call: TRBD2
j_call: TRBJ2-2
cdr3_aa: CATSRDWGSGRGGELFF
cdr3_nt: TGTGCCACCAGCAGAGATTGGGGCAGCGGGAGAGGCGGGGAGCTGTTTTTT

clone_size: NA
v_call: TRBV19
d_call: NA
j_call: TRBJ2-3
cdr3_aa: CASIGRRADTQYF
cdr3_nt: TGTGCCAGTATAGGTCGTCGGGCAGATACGCAGTATTTT

clone_size: NA
v_call: TRBV27
d_call: TRBD1
j_call: TRBJ1-2
cdr3_aa: CASSLVGTGNPYGYTF
cdr3_nt: TGTGCCAGCAGTTTAGTAGGGACAGGGAATCCCTATGGCTACACCTTC

clone_size: NA
v_call: TRBV28
d_call: NA
j_call: TRBJ2-5
cdr3_aa: CASSHRGQETQYF
cdr3_nt: TGTGCCAGCAGCCACCGGGGGCAAGAGACCCAGTACTTC

clone_size: few
v_call: TRBV5-4
d_call: NA
j_call: TRBJ1-1
cdr3_aa: CASSLTGGSTEAFF
cdr3_nt: TGTGCCAGCAGCTTGACGGGAGGGAGCACTGAAGCTTTCTTT

clone_size: NA
v_call: TRBV7-2
d_call: NA
j_call: TRBJ1-3
cdr3_aa: CASRRESSGNTIYF
cdr3_nt: TGTGCCAGCAGGCGAGAGAGCTCTGGAAACACCATATATTTT

clone_size: NA
v_call: TRBV11-2
d_call: NA
j_call: TRBJ1-5
cdr3_aa: CASSGRGGNQPQHF
cdr3_nt: TGTGCCAGCAGTGGAAGGGGCGGCAATCAGCCCCAGCATTTT

clone_size: NA
v_call: TRBV5-4
d_call: TRBD2
j_call: TRBJ2-5
cdr3_aa: CASSFGGPSGSRETQYF
cdr3_nt: TGTGCCAGCAGCTTTGGGGGGCCTAGCGGGAGTCGGGAGACCCAGTACTTC

clone_size: NA
v_call: TRBV19
d_call: NA
j_call: TRBJ2-3
cdr3_aa: CASSMYSSDTQYF
cdr3_nt: TGTGCCAGTAGTATGTATAGTTCAGATACGCAGTATTTT

clone_size: medium-sized
v_call: TRBV7-9
d_call: TRBD2
j_call: TRBJ2-1
cdr3_aa: CASSPRTSGRTHEQFF
cdr3_nt: TGTGCCAGCAGCCCGAGGACTAGCGGGAGGACCCATGAGCAGTTCTTC